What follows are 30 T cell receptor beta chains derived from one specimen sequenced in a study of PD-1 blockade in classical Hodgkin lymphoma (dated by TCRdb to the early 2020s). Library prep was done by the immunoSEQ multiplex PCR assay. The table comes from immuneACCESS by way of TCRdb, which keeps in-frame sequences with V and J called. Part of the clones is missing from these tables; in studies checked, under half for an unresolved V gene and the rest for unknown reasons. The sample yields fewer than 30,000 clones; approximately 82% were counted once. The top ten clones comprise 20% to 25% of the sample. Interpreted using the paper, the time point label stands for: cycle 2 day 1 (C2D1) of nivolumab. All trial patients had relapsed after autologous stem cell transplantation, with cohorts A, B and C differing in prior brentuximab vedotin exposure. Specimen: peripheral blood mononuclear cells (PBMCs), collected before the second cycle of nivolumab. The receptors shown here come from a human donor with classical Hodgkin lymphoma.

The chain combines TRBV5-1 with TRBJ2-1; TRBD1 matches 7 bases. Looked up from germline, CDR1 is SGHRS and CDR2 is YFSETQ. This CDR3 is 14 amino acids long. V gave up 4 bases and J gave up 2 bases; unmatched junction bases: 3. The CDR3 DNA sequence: TGCGCCAGCAGCACAGGGGACACCTACAATGAGCAGTTCTTC. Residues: CASSTGDTYNEQFF.

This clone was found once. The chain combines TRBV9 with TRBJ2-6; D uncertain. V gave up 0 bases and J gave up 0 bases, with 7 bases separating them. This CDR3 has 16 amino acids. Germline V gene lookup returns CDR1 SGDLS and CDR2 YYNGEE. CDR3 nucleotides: TGTGCCAGCAGCGTAGCCCGCGTCTCTGGGGCCAACGTCCTGACTTTC. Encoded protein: CASSVARVSGANVLTF.

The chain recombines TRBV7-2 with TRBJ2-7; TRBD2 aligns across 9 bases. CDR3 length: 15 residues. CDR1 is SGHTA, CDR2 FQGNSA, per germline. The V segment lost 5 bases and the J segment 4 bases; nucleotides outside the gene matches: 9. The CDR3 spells CASSPLTSGLYEQYF. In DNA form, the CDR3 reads TGTGCCAGCAGCCCCCTGACTAGCGGCCTTTACGAGCAGTACTTC.

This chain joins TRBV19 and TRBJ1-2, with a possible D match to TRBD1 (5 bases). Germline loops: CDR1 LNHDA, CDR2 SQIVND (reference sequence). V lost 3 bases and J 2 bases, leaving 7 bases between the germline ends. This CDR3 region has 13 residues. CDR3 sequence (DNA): TGTGCCAGTAGTATCCGACAGAACTATGGCTACACCTTC. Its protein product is CASSIRQNYGYTF.

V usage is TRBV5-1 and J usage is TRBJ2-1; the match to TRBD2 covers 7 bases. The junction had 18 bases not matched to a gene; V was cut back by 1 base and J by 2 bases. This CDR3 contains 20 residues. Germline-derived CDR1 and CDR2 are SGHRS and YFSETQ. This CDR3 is CASSLWGVTQKRDPYNEQFF. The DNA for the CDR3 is TGCGCCAGCAGCTTGTGGGGCGTTACCCAGAAGCGGGATCCCTACAATGAGCAGTTCTTC.

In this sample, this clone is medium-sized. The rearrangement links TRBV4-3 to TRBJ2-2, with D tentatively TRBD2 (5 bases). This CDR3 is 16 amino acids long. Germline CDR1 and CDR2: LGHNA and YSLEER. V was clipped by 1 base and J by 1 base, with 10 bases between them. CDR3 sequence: CASSQAQRRNTGELFF. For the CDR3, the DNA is TGCGCCAGCAGCCAAGCGCAGCGGAGGAACACCGGGGAGCTGTTTTTT.

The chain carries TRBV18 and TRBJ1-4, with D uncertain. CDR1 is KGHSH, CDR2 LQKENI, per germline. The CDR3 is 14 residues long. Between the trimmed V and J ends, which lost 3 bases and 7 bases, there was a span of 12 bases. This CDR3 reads CASSPLGPPEKLFF. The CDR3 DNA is TGTGCCAGCTCACCGCTTGGGCCGCCTGAAAAACTGTTTTTT.

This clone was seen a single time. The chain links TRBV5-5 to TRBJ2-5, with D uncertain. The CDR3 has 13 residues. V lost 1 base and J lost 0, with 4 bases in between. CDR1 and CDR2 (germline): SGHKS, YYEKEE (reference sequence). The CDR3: CASSLTYQETQYF. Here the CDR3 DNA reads TGTGCCAGCAGCTTGACGTACCAAGAGACCCAGTACTTC.

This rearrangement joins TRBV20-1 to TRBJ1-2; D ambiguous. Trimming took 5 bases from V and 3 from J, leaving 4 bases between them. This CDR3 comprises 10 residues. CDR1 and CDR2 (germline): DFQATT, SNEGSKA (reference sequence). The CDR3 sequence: CSASHYGYTF. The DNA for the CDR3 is TGCAGTGCTTCCCACTATGGCTACACCTTC.

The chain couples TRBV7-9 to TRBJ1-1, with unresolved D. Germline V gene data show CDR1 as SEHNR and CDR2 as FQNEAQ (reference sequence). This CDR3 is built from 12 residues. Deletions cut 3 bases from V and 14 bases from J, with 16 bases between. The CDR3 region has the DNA TGTGCCAGCAGCTTCGCCGGAAAGGGTGGCTTCTTT. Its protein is CASSFAGKGGFF.

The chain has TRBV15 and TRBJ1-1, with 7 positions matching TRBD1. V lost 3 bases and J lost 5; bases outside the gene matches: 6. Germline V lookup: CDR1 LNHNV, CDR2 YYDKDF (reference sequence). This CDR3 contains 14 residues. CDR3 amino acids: CATSRGQRGTEAFF. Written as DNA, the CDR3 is TGTGCCACCAGCAGGGGACAGCGAGGAACTGAAGCTTTCTTT.

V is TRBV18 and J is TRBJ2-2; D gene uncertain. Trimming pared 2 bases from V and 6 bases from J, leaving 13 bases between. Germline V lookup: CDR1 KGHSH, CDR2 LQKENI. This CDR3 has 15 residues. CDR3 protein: CASSPVLLSAGELFF. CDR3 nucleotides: TGTGCCAGCTCACCAGTCCTCTTGTCCGCCGGGGAGCTGTTTTTT.

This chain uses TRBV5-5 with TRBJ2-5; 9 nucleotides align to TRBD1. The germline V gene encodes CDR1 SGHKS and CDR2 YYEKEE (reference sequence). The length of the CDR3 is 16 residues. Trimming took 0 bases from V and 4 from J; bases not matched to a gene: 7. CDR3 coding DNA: TGTGCCAGCAGCTTGGGGGCGGCGGGACAGGGAGAGACCCAGTACTTC. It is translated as CASSLGAAGQGETQYF. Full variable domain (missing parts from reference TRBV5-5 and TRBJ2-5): DAGVTQSPTHLIKTRGQQVTLRCSPISGHKSVSWYQQVLGQGPQFIFQYYEKEERGRGNFPDRFSARQFPNYSSELNVNALLLGDSALYLCASSLGAAGQGETQYFGPGTRLLVL.

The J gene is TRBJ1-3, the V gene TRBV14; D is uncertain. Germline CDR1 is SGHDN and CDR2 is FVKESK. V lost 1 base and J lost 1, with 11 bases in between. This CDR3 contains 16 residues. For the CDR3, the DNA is TGTGCCAGCAGCCAAGCTTTCTGGGGATCTGGAAACACCATATATTTT. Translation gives CASSQAFWGSGNTIYF.

CDR3 nucleotide sequence: TGTGCCAGCAGCCCGTCCTTGGGGGTCTATGGCTACACCTTC. This gives the protein CASSPSLGVYGYTF. The chain carries TRBV7-2 and TRBJ1-2, with D possibly TRBD1 on 5 matching bases. The CDR3 is 14 residues long. Trimming shortened V by 5 bases and J by 4 bases, and 14 bases separated the two germline ends. Germline CDR1 reads SGHTA; CDR2 reads FQGNSA.

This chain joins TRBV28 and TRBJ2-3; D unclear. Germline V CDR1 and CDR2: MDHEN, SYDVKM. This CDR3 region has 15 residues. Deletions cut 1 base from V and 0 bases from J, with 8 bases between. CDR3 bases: TGTGCCAGCAGTTTATCCCTTGCTAGCACAGATACGCAGTATTTT. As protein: CASSLSLASTDTQYF. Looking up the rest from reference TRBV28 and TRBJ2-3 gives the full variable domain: DVKVTQSSRYLVKRTGEKVFLECVQDMDHENMFWYRQDPGLGLRLIYFSYDVKMKEKGDIPEGYSVSREKKERFSLILESASTNQTSMYLCASSLSLASTDTQYFGPGTRLTVL.

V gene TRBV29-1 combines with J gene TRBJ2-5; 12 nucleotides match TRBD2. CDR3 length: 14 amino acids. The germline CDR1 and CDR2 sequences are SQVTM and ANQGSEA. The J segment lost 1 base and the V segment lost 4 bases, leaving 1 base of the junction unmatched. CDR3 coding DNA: TGCAGCGTTGCACTAGCGGGAGGCCAAGAGACCCAGTACTTC. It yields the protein CSVALAGGQETQYF.

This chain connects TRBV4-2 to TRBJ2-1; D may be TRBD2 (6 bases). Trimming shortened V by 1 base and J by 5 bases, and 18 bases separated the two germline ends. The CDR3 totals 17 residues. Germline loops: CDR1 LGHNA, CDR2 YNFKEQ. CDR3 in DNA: TGTGCCAGCAGCCAAGCGGGGGAGTTCTTTTCGGACAATGAGCAGTTCTTC. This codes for CASSQAGEFFSDNEQFF.

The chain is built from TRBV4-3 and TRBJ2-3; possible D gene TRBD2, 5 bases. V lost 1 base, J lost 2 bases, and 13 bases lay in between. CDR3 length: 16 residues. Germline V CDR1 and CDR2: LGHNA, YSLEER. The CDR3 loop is CASSQVPSKITDTQYF. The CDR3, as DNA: TGCGCCAGCAGCCAAGTCCCTAGCAAGATCACAGATACGCAGTATTTT.

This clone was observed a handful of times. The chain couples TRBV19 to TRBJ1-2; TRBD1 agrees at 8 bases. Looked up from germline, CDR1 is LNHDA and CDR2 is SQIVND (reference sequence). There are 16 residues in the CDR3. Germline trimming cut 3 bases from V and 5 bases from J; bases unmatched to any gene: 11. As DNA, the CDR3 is TGTGCCAGTAGTATTCTTCGGACAGGGATAGGATATGGCTACACCTTC. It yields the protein CASSILRTGIGYGYTF. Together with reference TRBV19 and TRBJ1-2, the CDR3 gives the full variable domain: DGGITQSPKYLFRKEGQNVTLSCEQNLNHDAMYWYRQDPGQGLRLIYYSQIVNDFQKGDIAEGYSVSREKKESFPLTVTSAQKNPTAFYLCASSILRTGIGYGYTFGSGTRLTVV.

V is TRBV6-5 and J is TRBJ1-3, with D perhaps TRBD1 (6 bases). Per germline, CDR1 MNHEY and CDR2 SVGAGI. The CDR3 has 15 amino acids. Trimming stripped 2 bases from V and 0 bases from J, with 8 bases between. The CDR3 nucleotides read TGTGCCAGCAGTTACGGACAGAGCTCTGGAAACACCATATATTTT. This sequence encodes CASSYGQSSGNTIYF.

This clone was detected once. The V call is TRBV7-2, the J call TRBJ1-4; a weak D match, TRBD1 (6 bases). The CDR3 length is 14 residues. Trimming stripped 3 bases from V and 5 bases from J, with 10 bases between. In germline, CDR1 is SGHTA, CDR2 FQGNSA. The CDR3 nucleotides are TGTGCCAGCAGCTTGGGCAGGGGAAATGAAAAACTGTTTTTT. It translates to CASSLGRGNEKLFF.

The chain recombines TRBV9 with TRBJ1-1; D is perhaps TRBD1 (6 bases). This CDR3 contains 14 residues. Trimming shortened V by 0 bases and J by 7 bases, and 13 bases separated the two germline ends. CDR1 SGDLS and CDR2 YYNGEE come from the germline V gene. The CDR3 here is CASSVAGGAGEAFF. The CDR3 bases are TGTGCCAGCAGCGTAGCTGGGGGGGCAGGTGAAGCTTTCTTT.

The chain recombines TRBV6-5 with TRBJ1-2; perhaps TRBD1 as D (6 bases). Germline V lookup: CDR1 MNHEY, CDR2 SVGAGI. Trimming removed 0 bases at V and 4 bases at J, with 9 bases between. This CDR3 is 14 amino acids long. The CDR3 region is CASSYSGQPYGYTF. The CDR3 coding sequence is TGTGCCAGCAGTTACTCCGGACAGCCCTATGGCTACACCTTC.

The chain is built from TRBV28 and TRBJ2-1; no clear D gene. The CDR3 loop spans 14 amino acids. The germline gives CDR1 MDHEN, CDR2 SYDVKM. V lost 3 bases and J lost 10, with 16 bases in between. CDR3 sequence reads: CASSLVTTLREQFF. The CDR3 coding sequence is TGTGCCAGCAGTTTGGTGACCACGTTGCGGGAGCAGTTCTTC.

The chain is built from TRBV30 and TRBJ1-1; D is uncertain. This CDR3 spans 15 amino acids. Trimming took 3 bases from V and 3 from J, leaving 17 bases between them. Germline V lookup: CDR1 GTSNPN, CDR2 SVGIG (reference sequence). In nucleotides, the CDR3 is TGTGCCTGGAGGGCCCCGTATGGGGTGGACACTGAAGCTTTCTTT. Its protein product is CAWRAPYGVDTEAFF.

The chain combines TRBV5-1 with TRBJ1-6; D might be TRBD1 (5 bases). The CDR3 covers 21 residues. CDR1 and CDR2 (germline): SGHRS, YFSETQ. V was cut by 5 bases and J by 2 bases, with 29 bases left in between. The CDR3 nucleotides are TGCGCCAGCAGATCCACTCCCTCATTTACAGGCTCCCAGGCCTATAATTCACCCCTCCACTTT. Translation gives CASRSTPSFTGSQAYNSPLHF.

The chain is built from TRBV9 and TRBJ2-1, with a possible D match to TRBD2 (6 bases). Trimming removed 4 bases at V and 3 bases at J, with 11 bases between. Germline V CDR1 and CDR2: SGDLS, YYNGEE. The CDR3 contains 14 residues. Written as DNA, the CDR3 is TGTGCCAGCAGCAGATGGGGGGACTACAATGAGCAGTTCTTC. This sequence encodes CASSRWGDYNEQFF.

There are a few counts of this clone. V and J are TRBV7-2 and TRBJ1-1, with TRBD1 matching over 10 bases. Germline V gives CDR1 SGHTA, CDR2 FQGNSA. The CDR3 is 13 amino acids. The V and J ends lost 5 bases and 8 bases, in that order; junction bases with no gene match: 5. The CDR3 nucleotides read TGTGCCAGCAGCCCGCGGACAGGGGGGGAAGCTTTCTTT. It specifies CASSPRTGGEAFF.

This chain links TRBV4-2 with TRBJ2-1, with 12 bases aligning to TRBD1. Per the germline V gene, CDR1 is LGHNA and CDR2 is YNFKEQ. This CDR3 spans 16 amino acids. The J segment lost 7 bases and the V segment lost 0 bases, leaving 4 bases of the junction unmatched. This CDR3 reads CASSQERDRGRNEQFF. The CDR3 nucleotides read TGTGCCAGCAGCCAAGAACGGGACAGGGGGCGGAATGAGCAGTTCTTC.